Presented here are 21 T cell receptor beta chains from one specimen sequenced in a study of blood T cell repertoires in COVID-19. The repertoire was sequenced with immunoSEQ multiplex PCR; TCRdb's copy has only in-frame clones and lacks some. Of around 290,000 clones in the sample, approximately 90% were seen once. The specimen sequenced was peripheral blood. Source of these receptors: a man aged 35-49 years with acute or convalescent COVID-19.

The chain joins TRBV24-1 to TRBJ2-3; a possible D gene is TRBD1 (6 bases). Germline CDR1 KGHDR, CDR2 SFDVKD. V shed 0 bases and J shed 4 bases, with 16 bases lying between them. This CDR3 has 17 residues. CDR3: CATSDLIAGDDADTQYF. The CDR3 DNA reads as TGTGCCACCAGTGATTTGATTGCAGGGGACGATGCAGATACGCAGTATTTT.

The chain links TRBV3-1 (or the pseudogene TRBV3-2) to TRBJ1-2; D perhaps matches TRBD1 (5 bases). Trimming removed 4 bases from V and 1 base from J, with 13 bases in between. This CDR3 comprises 15 residues. The V gene's germline CDR1 is LGHDT and CDR2 YNNKEL (reference sequence). CDR3 nucleotides: TGTGCCAGCAGCCCCCGATGGAGGGGTAACTATGGCTACACCTTC. As protein: CASSPRWRGNYGYTF.

The chain has TRBV10-3 and TRBJ2-1; D unclear. V was trimmed by 4 bases and J by 6 bases, leaving 10 bases between them. Germline values: CDR1 ENHRY, CDR2 SYGVKD. CDR3 length: 13 amino acids. CDR3 in DNA: TGTGCCATCAGTGTTAACAGCTTCAATGAGCAGTTCTTC. Protein sequence: CAISVNSFNEQFF.

V and J are TRBV5-5 and TRBJ2-7; 7 bases fit TRBD1. This CDR3 contains 15 residues. Germline V lookup: CDR1 SGHKS, CDR2 YYEKEE (reference sequence). V trimming: 0 bases; J trimming: 5 bases; junction bases outside the gene matches: 8. CDR3 coding DNA: TGTGCCAGCAGCTTGGTCCACAGGGGATGGGACGAGCAGTACTTC. Translating gives CASSLVHRGWDEQYF. The full variable domain, with the rest looked up from reference TRBV5-5 and TRBJ2-7, is DAGVTQSPTHLIKTRGQQVTLRCSPISGHKSVSWYQQVLGQGPQFIFQYYEKEERGRGNFPDRFSARQFPNYSSELNVNALLLGDSALYLCASSLVHRGWDEQYFGPGTRLTVT.

CDR3 DNA sequence: TGTGCCAGCAGTTGGGCCAGTGGCAGTTATGGCTACACCTTC. Translated: CASSWASGSYGYTF. The chain couples TRBV27 to TRBJ1-2; no firm D call. The CDR3 has 14 amino acids. V dropped 4 bases and J dropped 5 bases, with 14 bases sitting between them. The germline CDR1 and CDR2 sequences are MNHEY and SMNVEV (reference sequence).

Details on this clone: Other DNA sequences in the sample encode the same CDR3. This rearrangement joins TRBV5-4 to TRBJ1-2, with 10 positions matching TRBD1. After removal of 4 bases from V and 2 bases from J, the junction contained 2 bases not matched to a gene. The germline V gene has CDR1 SGHNT and CDR2 YYREEE (reference sequence). The CDR3 is 14 residues long. The CDR3 DNA is TGTGCCAGCAGCAGGGGACAGGGGAACTATGGCTACACCTTC. Amino acid sequence: CASSRGQGNYGYTF. Looking up the rest from reference TRBV5-4 and TRBJ1-2 gives the full variable domain: ETGVTQSPTHLIKTRGQQVTLRCSSQSGHNTVSWYQQALGQGPQFIFQYYREEENGRGNFPPRFSGLQFPNYSSELNVNALELDDSALYLCASSRGQGNYGYTFGSGTRLTVV.

This clone was found a few times. The V and J genes are TRBV24-1 and TRBJ2-3, with TRBD1 matching 7 bases. There are 15 residues in the CDR3. V was clipped by 3 bases and J by 1 base; unmatched bases: 3. CDR1 and CDR2 from the germline V gene are KGHDR and SFDVKD. Here the CDR3 reads CATSDPGTGTDTQYF. As DNA, the CDR3 is TGTGCCACCAGTGATCCCGGGACAGGCACAGATACGCAGTATTTT.

This clone was detected once. V usage is TRBV13 and J usage is TRBJ2-2, with a tentative D call TRBD1 (6 bases). Trimming stripped 5 bases from V and 3 bases from J, with 7 bases between. The CDR3 contains 13 residues. Germline V gene data show CDR1 as PRHDT and CDR2 as FYEKMQ (reference sequence). CDR3 coding DNA: TGTGCCAGCAGCGGGGGCCACACCGGGGAGCTGTTTTTT. It is translated as CASSGGHTGELFF.

This rearrangement joins TRBV6-5 to TRBJ1-2, with a weak D call TRBD1 (5 bases). The CDR3 is made up of 11 amino acids. Per germline, CDR1 MNHEY and CDR2 SVGAGI. Trimming took 8 bases from V and 4 from J, leaving 8 bases between them. The CDR3 loop reads CASLGGYGYTF. In DNA, the CDR3 is TGTGCCAGCCTGGGGGGCTATGGCTACACCTTC.

V usage is TRBV19 and J usage is TRBJ2-6; 7 nucleotides align to TRBD1. The CDR3 is 16 amino acids. Germline assignment: CDR1 LNHDA and CDR2 SQIVND (reference sequence). The V and J ends lost 10 bases and 1 base, in that order; junction bases with no gene match: 10. CDR3: CATNDRVVSGANVLTF. The DNA of the CDR3 is TGTGCCACAAACGACAGGGTAGTTTCTGGGGCCAACGTCCTGACTTTC.

This chain joins TRBV18 and TRBJ2-1; TRBD2 matches at 11 bases. The CDR3 covers 16 residues. The germline V gene has CDR1 KGHSH and CDR2 LQKENI. With V trimmed by 4 bases and J by 9 bases, 11 bases remained unmatched. In nucleotides, the CDR3 is TGTGCCAGCTCACGCGCCCTAGCGGGGGGAGGAGGTGAGCAGTTCTTC. This sequence encodes CASSRALAGGGGEQFF. The variable domain in full, completed from reference TRBV18 and TRBJ2-1, reads NAGVMQNPRHLVRRRGQEARLRCSPMKGHSHVYWYRQLPEEGLKFMVYLQKENIIDESGMPKERFSAEFPKEGPSILRIQQVVRGDSAAYFCASSRALAGGGGEQFFGPGTRLTVL.

This clone was found once. The chain uses TRBV5-1 and TRBJ1-4, with unresolved D. The CDR3 loop spans 14 amino acids. CDR1 is SGHRS and CDR2 is YFSETQ in the germline V gene. The V end lost 0 bases, the J end lost 3 bases, and 6 bases lay between the germline ends. Here the CDR3 reads CASSLVTSNEKLFF. In DNA, the CDR3 is TGCGCCAGCAGCTTGGTAACATCTAATGAAAAACTGTTTTTT.

V and J are TRBV7-2 and TRBJ1-3; no definite D call. This CDR3 region has 14 residues. CDR1 is SGHTA and CDR2 is FQGNSA in the germline V gene. V was clipped by 2 bases and J by 2 bases, with 7 bases between them. This chain's CDR3 is CASSLWAAGNTIYF. The CDR3 nucleotides read TGTGCCAGCAGCTTATGGGCAGCTGGAAACACCATATATTTT.

This clone was detected only once. This chain joins TRBV7-2 and TRBJ1-1, with D perhaps matching TRBD1 (6 bases). Trimming removed 0 bases at V and 7 bases at J, with 9 bases between. The CDR3 has 13 residues. Per the germline V gene, CDR1 is SGHTA and CDR2 is FQGNSA. The CDR3 sequence is CASSLARTDEAFF. Here the CDR3 DNA reads TGTGCCAGCAGCTTAGCGCGGACAGATGAAGCTTTCTTT.

This clone was seen a single time. The chain is built from TRBV19 and TRBJ2-1, with 7 positions matching TRBD2. V lost 3 bases, J lost 4 bases, and 12 bases stayed unmatched. The CDR3 runs to 17 residues. From germline, CDR1 is LNHDA and CDR2 SQIVND (reference sequence). The chain's CDR3 is CASSIGPPSGYYNEQFF. As DNA, the CDR3 is TGTGCCAGTAGTATTGGCCCCCCTAGCGGATATTACAATGAGCAGTTCTTC.

V and J are TRBV28 and TRBJ2-6; TRBD1 is a possible D gene (6 bases). This CDR3 has 16 residues. Per germline, CDR1 MDHEN and CDR2 SYDVKM. V lost 3 bases to trimming and J lost 2 bases, with 11 bases between them. CDR3 bases: TGTGCCAGCAGTTTCCATGGACAGACTGGGGCCAACGTCCTGACTTTC. It encodes CASSFHGQTGANVLTF. Full variable domain (remainder filled in from reference TRBV28 and TRBJ2-6): DVKVTQSSRYLVKRTGEKVFLECVQDMDHENMFWYRQDPGLGLRLIYFSYDVKMKEKGDIPEGYSVSREKKERFSLILESASTNQTSMYLCASSFHGQTGANVLTFGAGSRLTVL.

A note on this clone: The sample contains more than one DNA sequence encoding this CDR3. The chain carries TRBV12-3 or TRBV12-4 and TRBJ2-3, with 7 bases fitting TRBD2. This CDR3 region has 13 residues. V was pared by 6 bases and J by 2 bases, with 2 bases of the junction left unmatched. CDR3 sequence: CASSRDYTDTQYF. The CDR3 coding sequence is TGTGCCAGCAGCAGGGACTACACAGATACGCAGTATTTT.

Worth noting for this clone: Other DNA sequences in this sample translate to the same CDR3. The gene calls are TRBV19 and TRBJ2-7; 7 bases fit TRBD1. Trimming removed 4 bases from V and 0 bases from J; junction bases left unmatched: 0. This CDR3 has 13 amino acids. The V gene's germline CDR1 is LNHDA and CDR2 SQIVND (reference sequence). The CDR3 is CASSRQGSYEQYF. The CDR3 nucleotides are TGTGCCAGTAGTAGACAGGGCTCCTACGAGCAGTACTTC.

The chain combines TRBV6-6 with TRBJ2-1, with 11 positions matching TRBD1. V shed 5 bases, J shed 9 bases, and the junction held 12 bases outside the gene matches. The V gene's germline CDR1 is MNHNY and CDR2 SVGAGI (reference sequence). This CDR3 is built from 16 residues. As DNA, the CDR3 is TGTGCCAGCAGTAAAACCGGGACAGGGGGGATCGGTGAGCAGTTCTTC. Translated: CASSKTGTGGIGEQFF.

The J gene is TRBJ2-1, the V gene TRBV12-5; 8 nucleotides line up with TRBD2. Germline V lookup: CDR1 LGHNT, CDR2 FRNRAP. Trimming cost V 9 bases and J 5 bases; bases outside gene matches: 3. CDR3 length equals 12 residues. The CDR3 coding sequence is TGTGCTAGATCGGGGGGGAACAATGAGCAGTTCTTC. This gives the protein CARSGGNNEQFF.

The chain employs TRBV5-1 and TRBJ1-1; a weak D match, TRBD1 (5 bases). The CDR3 totals 14 residues. The V gene's germline CDR1 is SGHRS and CDR2 YFSETQ. Between the trimmed V and J ends, which lost 5 bases and 1 base, there was a span of 12 bases. CDR3 DNA: TGCGCCAGCAGATCAGGGATCTCGAACACTGAAGCTTTCTTT. Residues: CASRSGISNTEAFF.